The 5 T cell receptor beta chains reported below all come from one sample, sequenced in a study of CD8+CD57+ T cells in acquired aplastic anemia. The use of genomic DNA as template underpinned the TCR beta VDJ and CDR3 profiling. TCRdb called the reads again in MiXCR, with one record for every CDR3 protein. The data contain 260,000 or so distinct CDR3 sequences, 40% to 50% of them singletons. Sequencing involved patients with CD8+CD57+ cell expansion previously shown by flow cytometry. The specimen sequenced was sorted CD4+, CD8+, or CD8+CD57+ T cells (not recorded which) from PBMCs. Receptors were obtained from a human donor with aplastic anemia.

This clonotype was seen ten or more times. CDR3: CASRSTGQLHGYTF. The CDR3 DNA reads TGTGCCAGCAGGAGTACGGGACAGCTTCATGGCTACACCTTC. The J gene is TRBJ1-2, the V gene TRBV12-3 or TRBV12-4; 7 bases line up with TRBD1. The CDR3 has 14 residues. V lost 6 bases and J lost 6; bases outside the gene matches: 10.

This clonotype showed up many times. The J gene is TRBJ1-1, the V gene TRBV5-1; 9 bases agree with TRBD1. The CDR3 spans 13 residues. CDR1 SGHRS and CDR2 YFSETQ come from the germline V gene. J lost 7 bases, V lost 3 bases, and 4 bases had no gene match. CDR3 sequence reads: CASSSGQGLEAFF. The CDR3 nucleotides read TGCGCCAGCAGCTCGGGACAGGGACTTGAAGCTTTCTTT.

This chain uses TRBV15 with TRBJ1-3; D uncertain. Between the trimmed V and J ends, which lost 3 bases and 0 bases, there was a span of 6 bases. CDR1 is LNHNV, CDR2 YYDKDF, per germline (reference sequence). The CDR3 totals 14 residues. The CDR3 loop is CATSREVSGNTIYF. CDR3 coding DNA: TGTGCCACCAGCAGGGAAGTCTCTGGAAACACCATATATTTT.

This chain links TRBV7-9 with TRBJ1-1, with D tentatively TRBD1 (6 bases). Trimming pared 3 bases from V and 4 bases from J, leaving 15 bases between. Looked up from germline, CDR1 is SEHNR and CDR2 is FQNEAQ (reference sequence). This CDR3 contains 15 residues. CDR3 amino acids: CASSFRAGARTEAFF. The CDR3 DNA reads TGTGCCAGCAGCTTTCGGGCGGGGGCGCGCACTGAAGCTTTCTTT. The full variable domain, rest sourced from reference TRBV7-9 and TRBJ1-1, is DTGVSQNPRHKITKRGQNVTFRCDPISEHNRLYWYRQTLGQGPEFLTYFQNEAQLEKSRLLSDRFSAERPKGSFSTLEIQRTEQGDSAMYLCASSFRAGARTEAFFGQGTRLTVV.

The chain is built from TRBV20-1 and TRBJ2-7; D may be TRBD1 (6 bases). The germline CDR1 and CDR2 sequences are DFQATT and SNEGSKA (reference sequence). This CDR3 comprises 15 residues. The V end was cut by 0 bases, the J end by 0 bases, with 12 bases between. The CDR3, as DNA: TGCAGTGCTAGAGATCCGAGGACAGACTCCTACGAGCAGTACTTC. Residues: CSARDPRTDSYEQYF.